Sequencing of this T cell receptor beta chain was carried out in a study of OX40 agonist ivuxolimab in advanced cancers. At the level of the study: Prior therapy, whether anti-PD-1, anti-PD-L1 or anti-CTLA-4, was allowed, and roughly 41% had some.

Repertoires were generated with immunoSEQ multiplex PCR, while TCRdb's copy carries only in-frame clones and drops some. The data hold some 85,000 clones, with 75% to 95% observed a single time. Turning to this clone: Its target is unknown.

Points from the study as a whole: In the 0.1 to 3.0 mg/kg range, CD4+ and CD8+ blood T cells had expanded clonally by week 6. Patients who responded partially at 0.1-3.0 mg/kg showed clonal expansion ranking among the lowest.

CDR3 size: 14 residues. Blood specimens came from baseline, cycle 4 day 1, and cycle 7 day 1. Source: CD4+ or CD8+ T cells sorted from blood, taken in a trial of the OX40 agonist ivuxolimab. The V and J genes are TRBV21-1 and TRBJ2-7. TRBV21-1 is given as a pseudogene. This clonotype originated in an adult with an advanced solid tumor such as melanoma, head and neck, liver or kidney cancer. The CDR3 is CASSKPGHSYEQYF. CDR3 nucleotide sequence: TGTGCCAGCAGCAAACCGGGCCACTCCTACGAGCAGTACTTC.